Below, 29 T cell receptor beta chains from the same sample are listed, as sequenced in a study of T cell responses to AZD1222 COVID-19 vaccine. Only in-frame clones appear in the TCRdb table, and some are missing; sequencing was by immunoSEQ multiplex PCR. The sample carries 120,000 or so clones, 80% to 90% recorded once. Sequencing was performed on peripheral blood, taken on day 0 of AZD1222 vaccination. Every receptor here comes from an adult in good health.

V and J are TRBV11-1 and TRBJ1-2; TRBD1 matches at 7 bases. The V and J ends lost 5 bases and 8 bases, in that order; junction bases with no gene match: 11. This CDR3 is 14 amino acids long. The germline CDR1 and CDR2 sequences are SGHAT and FQDESV (reference sequence). The CDR3 sequence is CASSPGGSRDGYTF. The DNA for the CDR3 is TGTGCCAGCAGCCCAGGGGGGTCCAGGGACGGCTACACCTTC.

This clone was seen only a few times. The V call is TRBV18, the J call TRBJ1-4, with 8 bases that match TRBD1. Germline V gives CDR1 KGHSH, CDR2 LQKENI. The CDR3 is made up of 12 amino acids. J was trimmed by 7 bases and V by 6 bases; bases with no gene match: 1. The CDR3 protein is CASSGQVEKLFF. The DNA for the CDR3 is TGTGCCAGCTCGGGACAGGTTGAAAAACTGTTTTTT.

This chain joins TRBV11-3 and TRBJ2-7; the match to TRBD2 covers 10 bases. Germline CDR1 SGHNT, CDR2 YENEEA. Trimming at V came to 5 bases and at J to 7 bases, leaving 11 bases not matched to a gene. This CDR3 has 15 residues. The CDR3 DNA reads TGTGCCAGCAGCCGGACTAGCGGACCTACGATAGAGCAGTACTTC. This sequence encodes CASSRTSGPTIEQYF.

The rearrangement links TRBV9 to TRBJ1-5, with no clear D. V was clipped by 0 bases and J by 8 bases, with 12 bases between them. The CDR3 length is 14 residues. From germline, CDR1 is SGDLS and CDR2 YYNGEE. The chain's CDR3 is CASSVEGNREPQHF. As DNA, the CDR3 is TGTGCCAGCAGCGTAGAAGGTAATCGGGAGCCCCAGCATTTT.

This rearrangement joins TRBV20-1 to TRBJ2-1; D uncertain. The CDR3 has 10 residues. From germline, CDR1 is DFQATT and CDR2 SNEGSKA (reference sequence). Trimming removed 3 bases from V and 9 bases from J, with 6 bases in between. CDR3 in amino acids: CSASNTEQFF. The CDR3 DNA is TGCAGTGCTAGTAATACTGAGCAGTTCTTC.

This clone was observed a single time. The V and J genes are TRBV2 and TRBJ1-2; 7 positions agree with TRBD1. Per germline, CDR1 SNHLY and CDR2 FYNNEI. Trimming took 8 bases from V and 4 from J; bases not matched to a gene: 7. The CDR3 extends over 13 amino acids. CDR3: CASQPGQVYGYTF. CDR3 coding DNA: TGTGCCAGCCAACCCGGACAGGTCTATGGCTACACCTTC.

CDR3 bases: TGTGCCAGCAGCTTAGATCGCTCTAGAGGCAGGGGGATCTATGGCTACACCTTC. It yields the protein CASSLDRSRGRGIYGYTF. The chain couples TRBV11-3 to TRBJ1-2, with TRBD1 identical over 7 bases. The germline V gene has CDR1 SGHNT and CDR2 YENEEA. The J segment lost 4 bases and the V segment lost 0 bases, leaving 14 bases of the junction unmatched. This CDR3 is 18 amino acids long.

The V gene is TRBV5-5, the J gene TRBJ2-7; no firm D call. Trimming removed 2 bases from V and 0 bases from J, with 9 bases in between. The CDR3 covers 14 residues. Germline CDR1 reads SGHKS; CDR2 reads YYEKEE (reference sequence). DNA for the CDR3: TGTGCCAGCAGCTTCGGGTCGAGCTCCTACGAGCAGTACTTC. Translation gives CASSFGSSSYEQYF. Variable domain in full (rest from reference TRBV5-5 and TRBJ2-7): DAGVTQSPTHLIKTRGQQVTLRCSPISGHKSVSWYQQVLGQGPQFIFQYYEKEERGRGNFPDRFSARQFPNYSSELNVNALLLGDSALYLCASSFGSSSYEQYFGPGTRLTVT.

This clone has only one observation. The chain recombines TRBV5-6 with TRBJ2-2; 9 nucleotides line up with TRBD1. Germline V lookup: CDR1 SGHDT, CDR2 YYEEEE. The CDR3 is made up of 16 amino acids. Germline trimming cut 7 bases from V and 5 bases from J; bases unmatched to any gene: 12. DNA of the CDR3: TGTGCCAGCTTCAGGACAGGACAGGGGAAAACCGGGGAGCTGTTTTTT. Protein product: CASFRTGQGKTGELFF.

The chain links TRBV13 to TRBJ2-5, with D possibly being TRBD2 (5 bases). Trimming took off 7 bases at V and 1 base at J, with 16 bases between the two ends. This CDR3 region has 15 residues. Germline CDR1 reads PRHDT; CDR2 reads FYEKMQ (reference sequence). The CDR3 here is CASTARWSGQETQYF. CDR3 in DNA: TGTGCCAGCACCGCCAGGTGGAGCGGCCAAGAGACCCAGTACTTC.

V and J are TRBV18 and TRBJ1-6; D is ambiguous. V gave up 3 bases and J gave up 4 bases, with 7 bases separating them. Germline loops: CDR1 KGHSH, CDR2 LQKENI. There are 14 residues in the CDR3. CDR3 DNA sequence: TGTGCCAGCTCACCTCTAGGGTATAATTCACCCCTCCACTTT. Protein product: CASSPLGYNSPLHF.

V gene TRBV7-2 combines with J gene TRBJ2-1; 11 nucleotides agree with TRBD2. The CDR3 covers 15 residues. Germline values: CDR1 SGHTA, CDR2 FQGNSA. Trimming at V came to 6 bases and at J to 0 bases, leaving 1 base not matched to a gene. The CDR3 protein is CASRTSGSSYNEQFF. The CDR3 region has the DNA TGTGCCAGCAGAACTAGCGGGAGCTCCTACAATGAGCAGTTCTTC.

The V and J genes are TRBV30 and TRBJ2-3, with TRBD1 matching 8 bases. In germline, CDR1 is GTSNPN, CDR2 SVGIG (reference sequence). The CDR3 extends over 17 amino acids. V was clipped by 3 bases and J by 0 bases; unmatched bases: 11. DNA of the CDR3: TGTGCCTGGAGGTCTTCCCTCGACAGGGGTAGCACAGATACGCAGTATTTT. Residues: CAWRSSLDRGSTDTQYF.

This chain connects TRBV4-1 to TRBJ2-2; 10 bases fit TRBD2. V dropped 4 bases and J dropped 4; count of bases not matched to a gene: 15. Germline CDR1 reads MGHRA; CDR2 reads YSYEKL. CDR3 length: 19 amino acids. The CDR3 is CASSPTPASGGAVTGELFF. CDR3 DNA sequence: TGCGCCAGCAGCCCCACCCCCGCGAGCGGGGGGGCCGTCACCGGGGAGCTGTTTTTT.

Here the CDR3 reads CSVVRRDRDYEQYF. The DNA of the CDR3 is TGCAGCGTTGTCCGCCGGGACAGGGACTACGAGCAGTACTTC. This chain uses TRBV29-1 with TRBJ2-7; 9 bases line up with TRBD1. Germline lookup yields CDR1 SQVTM and CDR2 ANQGSEA. The CDR3 contains 14 residues. J gave up 3 bases and V 4 bases, and 7 bases lay outside the gene matches.

J is TRBJ1-2 and V is TRBV27; D unclear. Trimming left V 0 bases short and J 6 bases short, with 8 bases between. The CDR3 covers 13 residues. The germline V gene has CDR1 MNHEY and CDR2 SMNVEV (reference sequence). The CDR3 here is CASSLSGRDGYTF. CDR3 sequence (DNA): TGTGCCAGCAGTTTATCTGGGAGGGATGGCTACACCTTC.

This chain joins TRBV3-1 (or the pseudogene TRBV3-2) and TRBJ2-3, with D maybe TRBD2 (5 bases). The CDR3 loop spans 14 amino acids. Trimming took off 8 bases at V and 2 bases at J, with 14 bases between the two ends. In germline, CDR1 is LGHDT, CDR2 YNNKEL (reference sequence). For the CDR3, the DNA is TGTGCCAGCCGGCCCGCCGGGGACACAGATACGCAGTATTTT. It codes for CASRPAGDTDTQYF.

This chain connects TRBV10-1 to TRBJ1-6, with a tentative D call TRBD1 (5 bases). V lost 4 bases to trimming and J lost 7 bases, with 8 bases between them. The length of the CDR3 is 13 residues. Germline V gene sequence: CDR1 WNHNN, CDR2 SYGVQD (reference sequence). For the CDR3, the DNA is TGCGCCAGCAGTGGGGGGGGAAATTCACCCCTCCACTTT. It specifies CASSGGGNSPLHF.

CDR3 nucleotide sequence: TGTGCCAGCAGCACCGGGACAGCTGGAAACACCATATATTTT. Protein: CASSTGTAGNTIYF. V usage is TRBV11-3 and J usage is TRBJ1-3, with TRBD1 identical over 7 bases. The CDR3 sequence is 14 residues long. Germline CDR1 is SGHNT and CDR2 is YENEEA. The V gene end was trimmed by 5 bases and the J gene end by 2 bases; junction bases not matched to a gene: 3.

The chain is built from TRBV18 and TRBJ1-5, with unresolved D. The V and J ends lost 3 bases and 4 bases respectively, with 10 bases between them. From germline, CDR1 is KGHSH and CDR2 LQKENI. The CDR3 loop spans 14 amino acids. The CDR3 sequence: CASSPGAKNQPQHF. In nucleotides, the CDR3 is TGTGCCAGCTCACCCGGAGCCAAAAATCAGCCCCAGCATTTT.

This clone appeared a single time. The J gene is TRBJ1-6, the V gene TRBV4-1, with 7 bases that match TRBD1. Germline loops: CDR1 MGHRA, CDR2 YSYEKL. The CDR3 covers 14 residues. With V trimmed by 2 bases and J by 14 bases, 9 bases remained unmatched. Here the CDR3 reads CASSQTGQRFTLHF. The CDR3 DNA reads TGCGCCAGCAGCCAAACGGGACAGCGCTTCACCCTCCACTTT.

V usage is TRBV24-1 and J usage is TRBJ2-7; 7 bases align to TRBD2. With 3 bases clipped from V and 7 bases from J, the junction kept 14 bases outside the gene matches. Looked up from germline, CDR1 is KGHDR and CDR2 is SFDVKD. The CDR3 length is 16 residues. CDR3 loop: CATSDRGGRHAGEQYF. CDR3 bases: TGTGCCACCAGTGATCGCGGGGGACGGCACGCGGGGGAGCAGTACTTC.

J is TRBJ1-2 and V is TRBV10-3; D is unclear. This CDR3 is built from 13 residues. V lost 6 bases and J lost 0, with 8 bases in between. CDR1 and CDR2 from the germline V gene are ENHRY and SYGVKD. The CDR3 spells CAISEQTNYGYTF. The DNA of the CDR3 is TGTGCCATCAGCGAACAGACTAACTATGGCTACACCTTC.

J is TRBJ1-5 and V is TRBV3-1 (or the pseudogene TRBV3-2); D not certain. CDR1 and CDR2 from the germline V gene are LGHDT and YNNKEL (reference sequence). V gave up 3 bases and J gave up 4 bases, with 10 bases separating them. This CDR3 region has 14 residues. The CDR3 DNA sequence: TGTGCCAGCAGCCAGGGTTTGATTAATCAGCCCCAGCATTTT. It encodes CASSQGLINQPQHF.

V and J are TRBV5-6 and TRBJ1-3; the D gene is possibly TRBD1 (5 bases). The V end was cut by 2 bases, the J end by 0 bases, with 12 bases between. The CDR3 runs to 16 residues. CDR1 SGHDT and CDR2 YYEEEE come from the germline V gene. In DNA, the CDR3 is TGTGCCAGCAGCTTTCGCAGGAGGGGCTCTGGAAACACCATATATTTT. Its translation is CASSFRRRGSGNTIYF.

This chain links TRBV19 with TRBJ2-1; TRBD2 aligns across 16 bases. V shed 2 bases, J shed 4 bases, and the junction held 8 bases outside the gene matches. There are 19 residues in the CDR3. CDR1 and CDR2 (germline): LNHDA, SQIVND (reference sequence). The DNA of the CDR3 is TGTGCCAGTAGTATACCCGGGACTAGCGGGAGGGCCGGGTACAATGAGCAGTTCTTC. Translating it yields CASSIPGTSGRAGYNEQFF.

This clone was counted a single time. J is TRBJ2-1 and V is TRBV5-1; tentative D call: TRBD2 (5 bases). Germline CDR1 reads SGHRS; CDR2 reads YFSETQ. The germline V and J ends were trimmed by 4 bases and 3 bases, with 11 bases remaining between them. CDR3 length equals 14 residues. This chain's CDR3 is CASSISSSYNEQFF. In nucleotides, the CDR3 is TGCGCCAGCAGCATATCTAGCAGCTACAATGAGCAGTTCTTC.

This clone was observed a few times. The chain employs TRBV2 and TRBJ1-6; D ambiguous. V dropped 4 bases and J dropped 5 bases, with 6 bases sitting between them. This CDR3 comprises 13 residues. CDR1 and CDR2 (germline): SNHLY, FYNNEI. CDR3 amino acids: CASSGNNNSPLHF. CDR3 nucleotides: TGTGCCAGCAGTGGGAATAATAATTCACCCCTCCACTTT.

This clone was seen ten or more times. The rearrangement links TRBV7-7 to TRBJ2-5, with D hard to call. V was trimmed by 6 bases and J by 4 bases, leaving 9 bases between them. CDR3 length: 12 residues. CDR1 SSHAT and CDR2 FNYEAQ come from the germline V gene (reference sequence). For the CDR3, the DNA is TGTGCCAGCAGTCGACAAGGAGAGACCCAGTACTTC. Residues: CASSRQGETQYF.